This TCR beta chain was profiled in a study of T cell responses to AZD1222 COVID-19 vaccine. Study results and limitations: Scientists sampled the repertoires only once the peak T cell response had passed. Of spike-specific TCRs, nearly half reportedly target regions left unmutated in variants.

Comment on this clone: Antigen unknown.

Trimming cost V 1 base and J 3 bases, with 10 bases left between them. This CDR3 has 14 residues. Germline V gene lookup returns CDR1 SEHNR and CDR2 FQNEAQ (reference sequence). The table came from immunoSEQ multiplex PCR; TCRdb's copy has only in-frame clones and leaves some out. The table has some 150,000 clones, just over 90% seen once. V gene TRBV7-9 combines with J gene TRBJ2-7; D is perhaps TRBD1 (6 bases). The sequenced sample was peripheral blood, obtained on day 0 of AZD1222 vaccination. The clonotype originates from an adult in good health. This CDR3 is CASSLEAGDYEQYF. CDR3 DNA sequence: TGTGCCAGCAGCTTAGAGGCAGGGGACTACGAGCAGTACTTC.